This T cell receptor beta chain was captured in a study of blood T cell repertoires in COVID-19. Study-level information: Researchers got acute and convalescent COVID-19 samples from the United States, Italy and Spain. Sources were T cells, B-cell-depleted T cells, or PBMCs; the material itself was cDNA or gDNA.

As handled by the study authors: Cell counts per sample came from amplifying reference gene primers. Sequenced by immunoSEQ multiplex PCR; TCRdb stores in-frame clones only, minus some. V, J and clone size reflect that table, while D and trimming were determined from the DNA. The data contain 150,000 to 200,000 clones, more than 75% of them singletons. This CDR3 region has 14 residues. The V gene's germline CDR1 is SGHRS and CDR2 YFSETQ. The germline V and J ends were trimmed by 4 bases and 6 bases, with 13 bases remaining between them. This clone is a singleton in its sample. Sequencing was done on a sample of peripheral blood. This receptor was taken from a man younger than 30 with active or convalescent COVID-19. The gene calls are TRBV5-1 and TRBJ2-2; the D is unclear. CDR3: CASSLDPGAGELFF. The CDR3 DNA sequence: TGCGCCAGCAGCCTGGACCCTGGAGCCGGGGAGCTGTTTTTT.